This T cell receptor (beta chain) stems from a study of cytomegalovirus exposure and HLA in healthy donors (dated by TCRdb to 2015 to 2018). Notes on the research overall: An earlier analysis of several hundred of the donors reported 250 to 300 Gb of sequence data and around 110 million unique TCR beta sequences from 150 million to 200 million T cells. An early release that covered fewer than 750 HLA-typed donors contained approximately 290 gigabases of sequencing data and 70 million to 100 million unique TCR sequences. Among the roughly 430 genotyped donors, 75% to 90% belonged to the genetic ancestry cluster associated with self-reported Caucasian donors. The study aimed to test whether signatures of past pathogen exposure could be identified by cataloging public T cell receptors. The T cell repertoires of roughly 660 subjects were profiled by immunosequencing and related to cytomegalovirus serostatus. A separate validation cohort of over 95 different subjects was used in addition to the approximately 700-subject first cohort. The study combined high-throughput TCR immunosequencing, statistical association of individual TCRs with disease status, and machine learning to predict cytomegalovirus infection status. A later analysis re-examined previously published TCR beta repertoires from 600 to 700 donors and added high-resolution HLA genotyping to investigate patterns of TCR occurrence. The later analysis used no new phenotypic data to find candidate immune exposures, relying instead on TCR beta sequences and their occurrence across donors. An earlier analysis of 587 of the donors used high-throughput TCR beta sequencing to judge whether each TCR beta V gene segment behaved as functional or pseudogenic. Donor age, sex, ethnicity and CMV serostatus were collected together with the repertoire data. Genome-wide SNP genotypes for about 65% of the 666 donors were used in a later genetic analysis, which treated that subset as a discovery cohort. All discovery cohort repertoires had been generated using a single sequencing platform. Class I and class II HLA loci were covered by the typing at four-digit resolution. Typing coverage varied by locus: roughly 629-630 donors for A, B, C, DRB1 and DQB1; approximately 520 for DQA1; about 590 for DPA1; 450 to 480 for DPB1. About five DR-DQ haplotypes were handled as single units for association and clustering, since linkage in the cohort was strong. Across 300 to 500 genotyped donors of the cohort, an average of approximately 240,000 unique TCR beta nucleotide sequences per donor were sequenced, and approximately 19% of those sequences were non-productive. General study outcomes and caveats: According to the authors, the approach could potentially be generalized to other disease states and immunological phenotypes. Roughly uniform sequencing depth across donors was assumed in presence/absence analyses, although this assumption may not hold. Linkage disequilibrium might explain the correlated functional status among segregating V segments, but an unknown experimental factor could not be excluded. In this cohort, only TCR beta chains were sequenced, and detectable features were limited by the absence of alpha or paired-chain data. Some IMGT-functional V segments, including TRBV6-2 and TRBV6-3, could not be told apart with the 87-base-pair reads, so those segments were excluded. A group of highly shared sequence variants was considered likely to be a technical artifact of the sequencing pipeline. According to a later analysis, parvovirus B19, influenza, CMV and Epstein-Barr virus appeared linked to several top co-occurrence clusters. When HLA alleles, especially DR and DQ, strongly co-occurred, attributing TCR associations to individual alleles was difficult. Broadly in line with IMGT annotations, most TCR beta V segments showed up in productive rearrangements about 90% or about 30% of the time in an earlier analysis of 450 to 750 of the donors. In a later analysis, HLA-associated TCR beta chains were found to be more clonally expanded and to have lower generation probabilities than equally common non-associated chains. A later genetic analysis reported fewer N-insertions in productive TCRs among donors in an Asian-associated ancestry cluster than the approximately 700-donor mean. Most CMV-associated TCR beta chains appeared to be HLA-restricted in a later analysis, and the HLA associations seemed to be driven largely by CMV exposure. Some 16 rarely observed V segments, including chromosome 9 orphons, were excluded from the earlier analysis of several hundred of the donors because counts were too low. In a later analysis, the rate of TCR association differed among HLA loci, with DRB1 alleles having the most associated TCRs and HLA-C alleles having the fewest. Across donors, most TCR sequences were observed very rarely, whereas some public TCRs were present in many individuals. Because HLA typing was unavailable for some donors at each locus, only the typed subset was used in association tests. In the study, some 160 TCR beta chains were listed as associated with cytomegalovirus. In a later genetic analysis, a missense DCLRE1C variant was associated with V-gene and J-gene trimming of TCR beta chains, and the association was replicated in an independent cohort. A few of the identified cytomegalovirus-associated TCR beta chains were confirmed in vitro to be specific for cytomegalovirus antigens. Specific HLA alleles were associated with 18,000 or so TCR beta sequences at a false discovery rate of 0.05 in a later analysis. A further reported finding was that TCR beta sequences accurately predicted the HLA-A and HLA-B alleles for most subjects in the first cohort. The classifier was reported to diagnose cytomegalovirus status with high specificity and sensitivity in both the original and validation cohorts. For the cohort, immune exposure information was limited to CMV serostatus.

As to this clone: Its target antigen remains unknown. No qualities accompany the bases; no much larger clone lies one base away.

The cohort consisted of 600 or so healthy bone marrow donors. Cohort members were all nominally healthy when sampled, although unrecorded immune exposures were likely present. The donor was CMV seropositive and belonged to the group of about 290 seropositive cohort members. A peripheral blood sample was provided by each donor, and peripheral blood mononuclear cells were used for TCR beta sequencing. Genomic DNA was extracted from the blood cell samples with the Qiagen DNeasy Blood Extraction Kit. The library came from the immunoSEQ multiplex PCR assay. For the multiplex PCR, a mixture combining 60 forward primers for TCR Vbeta segments and 13 reverse primers for TCR Jbeta segments was used. Amplification of the CDR3 region of rearranged TCR beta genes was performed with a multiplex PCR assay on genomic DNA. The Illumina HiSeq System was used to sequence the amplified TCR beta libraries as 87-base-pair reads. Processing in the source paper ran as follows. A later analysis tallied around 87 million unique TCR beta chains across the 600 to 700 repertoires, and some 10 million of those chains were shared by two or more donors. Raw reads were error-corrected and collapsed into unique sequences with a nearest-neighbor algorithm that merged closely related sequences to remove PCR and sequencing errors. To assign V, D and J gene segments, CDR3 sequences were aligned to IMGT reference sequences. For a sequence to be retained, a match of at least six nucleotides was required to both a V gene segment and a J gene segment. Rearrangements were classified as productive when the CDR3 lacked stop codons and remained in frame with V and J, and all other rearrangements were classified as non-productive. CDR3 was defined according to IMGT convention as the region running from the second conserved V-encoded cysteine to the conserved J-encoded phenylalanine. Sequences without an unambiguous match to a single V gene segment were excluded from the earlier analysis of about 630 of the donors. In an earlier analysis of approximately 500 of the donors, a V segment was called functional when productive rearrangements were above 56.7%, and segregating when the standard deviation between donors exceeded 5%. A statistical classification framework was built for diagnosing cytomegalovirus status from the catalog of TCR beta chain sequences. V and J gene assignment, in a later analysis, came from comparing TCR nucleotide sequences with IMGT/GENE-DB human TR gene sequences. In a later analysis, CDR3 sequences and most-parsimonious VDJ recombination scenarios were assigned using the TCRdist pipeline. In a later analysis, each TCR beta chain was defined by its CDR3 amino acid sequence together with its V-gene family, and reads lacking a unique V-gene family were excluded. As a way to deal with suspected cross-contamination and a sequencing artifact, a later analysis dropped 450 to 600 nucleotide sequences that were highly shared and had low generation probability. For each public chain, a later analysis derived a clonal expansion index from normalized ranks of inferred template counts within each repertoire. In a later analysis, generation probabilities were computed using a VDJ recombination model fitted to out-of-frame rearrangements, and the results were checked against IGoR. In a later analysis, TCR-TCR, TCR-HLA and TCR-CMV co-occurrence was scored with hypergeometric tests, and a repertoire-size bias correction was applied to TCR pairs. To estimate false discovery rates, a later analysis permuted the HLA or CMV assignments 20 times. In a later analysis, co-occurring TCRs were grouped using DBSCAN, and TCRdist sequence similarity was added for clustering within HLA-allele-positive subsets. Repertoires with fewer than 30,000 or more than 120,000 public chains, plus five repertoires with anomalous nucleotide sharing, were excluded from co-occurrence clustering. TCRdb retrieved this table from immuneACCESS and kept in-frame rearrangements only. Not all clones are present; in checked studies, unresolved V genes account for under half, and no reason is known for the remainder. V and J calls and clone size are as listed in that table; D and trimming were resolved from the DNA. For this sample there are 76,000 or so clones; 78% appear just once. The ten largest clonotypes hold around 9.3% of the sample.

The CDR3, from cysteine to phenylalanine, totals 16 residues. Only the CDR3 region is kept as DNA, spanning 48 bases read in frame from base 1. V loses 2 bases of germline sequence and J loses 1 base, and the interval between the two ends is 13 bases. From the germline V gene (reference sequence), CDR1 is SGHNT and CDR2 is YYREEE. Sequenced material: PBMCs. This receptor was obtained from a woman in her thirties or forties in good health and CMV-seropositive. The chain is encoded by TRBV5-4 joined to TRBJ2-1; the D gene is perhaps TRBD2, on 6 matching bases. The nucleotide sequence reads as follows: TGTGCCAGCAGCTTCGGGGGTGGGGTATCCTACAATGAGCAGTTCTTC. This codes for CASSFGGGVSYNEQFF.